These T cell receptor beta chains were read from a single sample in a study of shared clonotypes between healthy human individuals. Assay: immunoSEQ multiplex PCR; the TCRdb copy retains only in-frame clones and omits some. The sample shows some 790,000 clones, just under 75% of them seen only once. The sample was memory CD4+ T cells sorted from blood. Receptors originate from a woman between 25 and 40 years old in good health. The CDR3 runs from the conserved cysteine through the conserved F or W. The D gene is left open where the match is weak. Some rows have no size entry. The others give once, few or many, or a class for an expanded clone.

d_call,j_call,v_call,clone_size,cdr3_nt,cdr3_aa
TRBD2,TRBJ2-7,TRBV2,NA,TGTGCCAGCAGTGAACCTAGCGGGACCAACGAGCAGTACTTC,CASSEPSGTNEQYF
TRBD2,TRBJ2-7,TRBV7-2,NA,TGTGCCAGCAGCTTGGTGGGGGGGATCGCTCTCGAGCAGTACTTC,CASSLVGGIALEQYF
TRBD2,TRBJ2-5,TRBV7-8,NA,TGTGCCAGCAGCCGGACTAGCGGGAGTGAGACCCAGTACTTC,CASSRTSGSETQYF
NA,TRBJ2-2,TRBV6-6,NA,TGTGCCAGCCAGGGCCCAGCGAACACCGGGGAGCTGTTTTTT,CASQGPANTGELFF
TRBD1,TRBJ1-2,TRBV18,NA,TGTGCCAGCTCTCTAAATACAGGGGGCGATCGGGGCTACACCTTC,CASSLNTGGDRGYTF
TRBD2,TRBJ2-3,TRBV9,NA,TGTGCCAGCAGCGTAAGCGGGAGGGCCGATACGCAGTATTTT,CASSVSGRADTQYF
NA,TRBJ1-1,TRBV29-1,NA,TGCAGCGGTGACAATCCGGGCACTGAAGCTTTCTTT,CSGDNPGTEAFF
NA,TRBJ2-7,TRBV6-1,NA,TGTGCCAGCTATTCCCGAAGCAGGGTCTACGAGCAGTACTTC,CASYSRSRVYEQYF
TRBD2,TRBJ2-1,TRBV5-4,NA,TGTGCCAGCAGCGAGGGAGGGTTTGTTTATGAGCAGTTCTTC,CASSEGGFVYEQFF
TRBD2,TRBJ2-5,TRBV11-2,NA,TGTGCCAGCAGTTTATATATGACTAGCGGGAGAGGGGAGACCCAGTACTTC,CASSLYMTSGRGETQYF
NA,TRBJ1-3,TRBV29-1,NA,TGCAGCGTTTTATTCTCTGGAAACACCATATATTTT,CSVLFSGNTIYF
NA,TRBJ1-1,TRBV29-1,NA,TGCAGCGTTATGACAGGGAACACTGAAGCTTTCTTT,CSVMTGNTEAFF
TRBD1,TRBJ2-1,TRBV5-1,NA,TGCGCCAGCCAAAGAGGGGACAGGGATAACAATGAGCAGTTCTTC,CASQRGDRDNNEQFF
NA,TRBJ1-1,TRBV7-9,NA,TGTGCCAGCAGCTTAGTGGGCAGGGAGACTTTCTTT,CASSLVGRETFF
NA,TRBJ1-5,TRBV28,few,TGTGCCAGCAGTTTTAAGGGGTTCCAGCCCCAGCATTTT,CASSFKGFQPQHF
TRBD1,TRBJ1-4,TRBV9,few,TGTGCCAGCAGCCCTGGACAGGGCTTTGAAAAACTGTTTTTT,CASSPGQGFEKLFF
NA,TRBJ1-5,TRBV7-7,NA,TGTGCCAGCAGCTTAGGGGTCGGGCCGCTTAACCTGAAGCCCCAGCATTTT,CASSLGVGPLNLKPQHF
TRBD1,TRBJ2-1,TRBV25-1,once,TGTGCCAGCAGTGACCTCAGGGGGTTTGGGCAGTTCTTC,CASSDLRGFGQFF
TRBD1,TRBJ2-4,TRBV2,NA,TGTGCCACCTCGGCGGCAGGGGGAAACATTCAGTACTTC,CATSAAGGNIQYF
TRBD1,TRBJ1-1,TRBV30,NA,TGTGCCTGGAGCGAACAGGGGGAGGAAGCTTTCTTT,CAWSEQGEEAFF
TRBD2,TRBJ2-5,TRBV4-1,NA,TGCGCCAGCAGCCACCCGGGACTAGTTCCCCAAGAGACCCAGTACTTC,CASSHPGLVPQETQYF
TRBD2,TRBJ2-1,TRBV6-1,NA,TGTGCCAGCAGTGAGGGACTAGCGGGATCCCTCTCCTACAATGAGCAGTTCTTC,CASSEGLAGSLSYNEQFF
NA,TRBJ2-1,TRBV9,NA,TGTGCCAGCAGCGTAGAAGTCCGACTATTGAGGAATGAGCAGTTCTTC,CASSVEVRLLRNEQFF
NA,TRBJ2-1,TRBV14,NA,TGTGCCAGCAGCCACAGGACTACTCCCTACAATGAGCAGTTCTTC,CASSHRTTPYNEQFF
TRBD1,TRBJ2-1,TRBV5-1,NA,TGCGCCAGCAGCTCCTGGGACAGGGGTGGCCAGTTCTTC,CASSSWDRGGQFF
NA,TRBJ2-7,TRBV29-1,NA,TGCAGCGTTGACGGCGGAGTAGAGCAGTACTTC,CSVDGGVEQYF
TRBD2,TRBJ2-2,TRBV2,few,TGTGCCAGCAGTACCAGGACTAGCGGGATTGGGGAGCTGTTTTTT,CASSTRTSGIGELFF